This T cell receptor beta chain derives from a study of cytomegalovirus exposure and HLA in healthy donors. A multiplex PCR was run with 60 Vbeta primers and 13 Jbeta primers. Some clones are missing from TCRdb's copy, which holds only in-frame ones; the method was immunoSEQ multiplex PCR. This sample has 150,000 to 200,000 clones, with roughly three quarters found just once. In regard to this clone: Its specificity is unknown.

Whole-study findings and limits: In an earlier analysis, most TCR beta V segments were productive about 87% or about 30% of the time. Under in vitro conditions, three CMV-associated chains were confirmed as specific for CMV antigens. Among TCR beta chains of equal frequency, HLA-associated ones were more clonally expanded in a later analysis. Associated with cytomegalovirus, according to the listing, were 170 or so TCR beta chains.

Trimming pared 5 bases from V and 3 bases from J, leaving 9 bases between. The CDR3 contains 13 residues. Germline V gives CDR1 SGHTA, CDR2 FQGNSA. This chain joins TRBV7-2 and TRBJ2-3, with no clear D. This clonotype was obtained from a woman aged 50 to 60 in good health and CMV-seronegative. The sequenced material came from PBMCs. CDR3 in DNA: TGTGCCAGCAGCCCCTTACGGACAGATACGCAGTATTTT. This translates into CASSPLRTDTQYF.